This TCR beta chain was observed in a study of identical twins (TCRdb year 2016). With respect to the entire study: TCR alpha and beta repertoires from monozygotic twins, unrelated adults of various ages and cord blood were deep-sequenced to test whether fetal clonotypes persist. To rule out contamination, the twin experiments were replicated at different times with different library preparation protocols. Study-level results and caveats: Out-of-frame TCR alpha sequences shared between twins showed an excess of low generation-probability sequences compared with coincidental sharing between unrelated individuals. Invariant T cells such as MAIT and iNKT could partly confound zero-insertion analyses, though diverse VJ usage argued against this for most clonotypes. Because the same donors could not be followed over many years, the conclusions depended on cross-sectional statistical analysis. In monozygotic twins, recombination models systematically underestimated out-of-frame TCR alpha sharing, but the models matched the sharing seen between unrelated individuals. Excess twin sharing in beta out-of-frame sequences was weaker because fewer shared sequences lowered the signal-to-noise ratio. Fewer insertions were carried by abundant cord blood beta clonotypes, a similar but weaker trend appeared in young adult naive repertoires, and no such trend appeared in memory repertoires.

According to the germline V gene, CDR1 reads SGDLS and CDR2 reads YYNGEE. The germline V end is reduced by 2 bases and the J end by 4 bases; junction bases left unmatched: 6. From the cysteine through the phenylalanine, the CDR3 covers 15 amino acids. Only the CDR3 DNA stays, 45 bases, in frame from base 1. Only healthy Caucasian donors were included. The twin cohort consisted of three pairs of female monozygotic twins, all aged roughly 18 to 30 years. Positive isolation kits from Invitrogen were used to isolate the CD4+ and CD8+ T cell populations. The library came from 5' RACE. Instrument used: Illumina HiSeq 2000. Template switching introduced a universal primer binding site; the final cDNA contained a unique molecular identifier, enabling accurate counting of TCR cDNA molecules. First-strand cDNA for TCR alpha and beta chains was synthesized from specific primers in the conserved constant-segment region. To control for contamination, every cDNA library was double barcoded, receiving both a SMART-Mk sample barcode and Illumina barcodes. TruSeq adapter sequences, together with Illumina sample barcodes, were added in two successive PCR steps. TCR alpha and beta cDNA libraries were sequenced on the Illumina HiSeq platform with custom primers. Turning to the authors' computational methods: Raw reads were processed with MiGEC to extract unique molecular identifiers, and MiXCR was used to determine CDR3 positions. For each individual, recombination models were inferred using an EM algorithm with the repgenHMM and IGoR tools. The tcR package in R was used for shared clonotype analysis, with sharing normalized by the product of cloneset sizes. Out-of-frame nonproductive sequences were analyzed to study raw recombination free of thymic and clonal selection effects. TCRdb cleaned the public reads at Q25 with fastp, built clones with MiXCR and kept in-frame beta chains. Here each entry gathers all rows of one CDR3 protein and keeps the most common genes and DNA. The V and J calls reflect TCRdb's pipeline rather than the authors' work. Recorded for this sample are about 200,000 distinct CDR3 sequences; less than 20% of them occurred a single time. Clones ranked in the top ten supply over 35% of the sample.

This clonotype appeared a few times. Its antigen has not been determined. No much larger clone exists at a distance of one base, and base qualities are not known. The sample also formed part of further work on T cells expressing NK-cell markers. As the second study states: TCR beta-chain repertoires were profiled in sorted CD3+CD56+NKG2C+, CD3+CD56+NKG2C- and CD3+CD56-NKG2C+ T-cell subsets from about 8 donors. Among the eight sequenced donors, seven were HCMV-seropositive and one was HCMV-seronegative. In several experiments an anti-gammadeltaTCR antibody was added to restrict sorting to alphabetaTCR-expressing T cells. In several donors, the dominant CD3+CD56+NKG2C+ clonotypes ranked among the top 10 CD8+ clonotypes, making up roughly 1.0-7.0% of CD8+ T cells. Those dominant clonotypes were again the most abundant among CD3+CD56-NKG2C+ cells in a few donors, at about 28.3-65%. Whether the expanded NKG2C-expressing T cell clones were specific for HCMV antigens was left unclear. The eight sequenced donors were randomly selected healthy volunteers, three men and five women. HCMV-specific IgG was detected in serum with a commercial ELISA kit to determine HCMV serostatus. MIGEC was used to demultiplex reads and group reads by UMI, and MiTCR was used to assemble and quantify clonotypes. To remove erroneous sequences, TCR cDNA sequences were retained only when supported by two or more reads. The tcR package was used for downstream repertoire analysis, and clonotypes were matched across fractions by CDR3 nucleotide sequence plus V segment. VDJmatch was used to annotate antigen specificity against VDJdb, with one amino acid substitution in CDR3 allowed.

This sequence was found in a woman aged 18-29 years in good health. The chain is encoded by TRBV9 joined to TRBJ2-3; 8 of the junction bases match TRBD2. Sequencing was carried out using CD8+ T cells sorted from blood. This receptor has the CDR3 CASSVFSGRADTQYF. The DNA is TGTGCCAGCAGCGTCTTCAGCGGGAGAGCAGATACGCAGTATTTT.